This T cell receptor beta chain was obtained from a study of T cell responses to AZD1222 COVID-19 vaccine. Whole-study context: Timing groups of about 4 and about 12 weeks for second doses were pooled.

There are 13 residues in the CDR3. Trimming left V 4 bases short and J 7 bases short, with 10 bases between. CDR1 is SEHNR and CDR2 is FQNEAQ in the germline V gene (reference sequence). Study findings and constraints: Scientists sampled the repertoires only once the peak T cell response had passed. The study found Spike-specific TCR breadth and depth rose after two AZD1222 doses. Seropositivity was recorded at baseline in only a handful of AZD1222 recipients.

Sequenced by immunoSEQ multiplex PCR; TCRdb stores in-frame clones only, minus some. The data show about 120,000 clones, 70% to 90% seen once. On this clone: Its antigen remains unidentified.

The V call is TRBV7-9, the J call TRBJ2-2; D is uncertain. Sample: peripheral blood, taken on day 0 of AZD1222 vaccination. The origin of this receptor is an adult in good health. The DNA of the CDR3 is TGTGCCAGCAGCTCGAGTGTGAGCGGGGAGCTGTTTTTT. This gives the protein CASSSSVSGELFF.